This TCR beta chain appears in the sequencing data of a study of T cells in Graves' hyperthyroidism and ophthalmopathy. In regard to this clonotype: Its specificity is unknown.

Researchers amplified the TCR beta CDR3 regions from RNA transcripts. When the TCR CDR3 underwent first-round RT-PCR, the HTBI primer set was used. Each CDR3 protein is one row after TCRdb ran MiXCR on the multiplex PCR reads. The data contain more than 150,000 distinct CDR3 sequences, 15% to 20% of them singletons. Study findings and constraints: It was a median roughly 6.5 months before onset that the model predicted ophthalmopathy. Among thyroid clonotypes expanded above 0.001, most also appeared in blood.

CDR3 length: 13 residues. Per the germline V gene, CDR1 is MNHNS and CDR2 is SASEGT. Losses at the gene ends were 6 bases for V and 8 bases for J; bases not matched to a gene: 5. The sequenced material came from blood. This sequence was found in a woman between 50 and 59 years old with Graves' hyperthyroidism. This chain uses TRBV6-1 with TRBJ1-4, with TRBD1 matching 8 bases. CDR3 amino acids: CASRLDRGEKLFF. DNA of the CDR3: TGTGCCAGCAGGCTTGACAGGGGCGAAAAACTGTTTTTT.